This T cell receptor beta chain appears in the sequencing data of a study of OX40 agonist ivuxolimab in advanced cancers. About the study: Patients were dosed with the agonistic anti-OX40 (CD134) antibody ivuxolimab. Across the patients, intravenous ivuxolimab was delivered every 2 weeks at 0.01 to 10 mg/kg. People who had prior anti-PD-1, anti-PD-L1 or anti-CTLA-4 therapy could take part, and around 39% had some.

TCRdb's copy holds only in-frame clones and misses some; the assay was immunoSEQ multiplex PCR. The repertoire includes more than 70,000 clones, approximately 88% of them detected once, and about 9% sits in the top ten. This CDR3 has 16 residues. Trimming removed 0 bases from V and 1 base from J; junction bases left unmatched: 2. CDR1 is MNHEY and CDR2 is SVGAGI in the germline V gene. Baseline, cycle 4 day 1, and cycle 7 day 1 were the blood sampling points. This receptor was obtained from an adult with an advanced solid tumor such as melanoma, head and neck, liver or kidney cancer. Sequenced here: CD4+ or CD8+ T cells sorted from blood, sampled in a trial of the OX40 agonist ivuxolimab. The V gene is TRBV6-5, the J gene TRBJ2-2; 7 bases map to TRBD2. The CDR3 DNA sequence: TGTGCCAGCAGTTACTCGGGCGGGGGGAACACCGGGGAGCTGTTTTTT. It specifies CASSYSGGGNTGELFF.